What follows are 15 T cell receptor beta chains derived from one specimen sequenced in a study of T cell responses to AZD1222 COVID-19 vaccine. The data were produced by immunoSEQ multiplex PCR, yet TCRdb's version contains in-frame clones alone and is incomplete. Counted here are over 70,000 clones, around three quarters occurring once; the ten biggest clones make up 27%. The sample here was peripheral blood, taken 28 days after the second dose of the MenACWY control vaccine. All receptors come from an adult who received the MenACWY meningococcal vaccine as a control.

The sample holds a few counts of this clone. The chain couples TRBV12-3 or TRBV12-4 to TRBJ1-2; D gene ambiguous. V shed 6 bases and J shed 7 bases, with 15 bases lying between them. The CDR3 length is 13 residues. In nucleotides, the CDR3 is TGTGCCAGCAGACCTTCCGGAGAGACTGGCTACACCTTC. The encoded protein is CASRPSGETGYTF.

This rearrangement joins TRBV30 to TRBJ1-3; D gene unclear. Trimming removed 5 bases at V and 3 bases at J, with 5 bases between. This CDR3 region has 11 residues. The germline V gene has CDR1 GTSNPN and CDR2 SVGIG (reference sequence). The DNA for the CDR3 is TGTGCCTGGGGGGTTGGAAACACCATATATTTT. Translated: CAWGVGNTIYF.

This rearrangement joins TRBV7-8 to TRBJ1-2; no definite D call. CDR1 and CDR2 from the germline V gene are SGHVS and FQNEAQ. The ends were cut back, 0 bases at V and 1 base at J, with 6 bases in the middle. This CDR3 spans 14 amino acids. The CDR3 coding sequence is TGTGCCAGCAGCTTAGCGGGAGATAACTATGGCTACACCTTC. Its translation: CASSLAGDNYGYTF.

The chain is built from TRBV7-2 and TRBJ2-5; TRBD1 agrees at 9 bases. Trimming at V came to 5 bases and at J to 5 bases, leaving 9 bases not matched to a gene. In germline, CDR1 is SGHTA, CDR2 FQGNSA. There are 15 residues in the CDR3. The CDR3 nucleotides are TGTGCCAGCAGCCTTACAGGGGGCTGGACGGAGACCCAGTACTTC. This codes for CASSLTGGWTETQYF.

The rearrangement joins TRBV15 to TRBJ2-7; 8 bases are a match to TRBD1. CDR3 length: 14 residues. V shed 5 bases and J 1 base; nucleotides not matched to a gene: 4. CDR1 and CDR2 (germline): LNHNV, YYDKDF (reference sequence). This CDR3 reads CATSARTGSYEQYF. DNA for the CDR3: TGTGCCACCAGCGCGAGGACAGGGTCCTACGAGCAGTACTTC.

The V call is TRBV5-6, the J call TRBJ1-2, with 9 bases aligning to TRBD1. V lost 4 bases to trimming and J lost 1 base; unmatched junction nucleotides: 8. Germline V gene lookup returns CDR1 SGHDT and CDR2 YYEEEE. The CDR3 is made up of 16 amino acids. The CDR3 sequence is CASSERGQGLNYGYTF. The CDR3 DNA sequence: TGTGCCAGCAGCGAAAGGGGACAGGGCCTTAACTATGGCTACACCTTC.

The rearrangement links TRBV5-6 to TRBJ2-3; 10 bases are a match to TRBD2. With 0 bases clipped from V and 1 base from J, the junction kept 8 bases outside the gene matches. The CDR3 has 18 amino acids. CDR1 and CDR2 from the germline V gene are SGHDT and YYEEEE. DNA for the CDR3: TGTGCCAGCAGCTTGGTATTGGGTAGCGGGAGGCGCACAGATACGCAGTATTTT. It specifies CASSLVLGSGRRTDTQYF.

The chain has TRBV27 and TRBJ2-7; D is perhaps TRBD2 (5 bases). V shed 5 bases and J shed 8 bases, with 16 bases lying between them. This CDR3 spans 13 amino acids. Germline CDR1 reads MNHEY; CDR2 reads SMNVEV (reference sequence). CDR3 protein: CASSNFEGWKQYF. In DNA, the CDR3 is TGTGCCAGCAGTAATTTCGAGGGATGGAAGCAGTACTTC.

The genes are TRBV19 and TRBJ2-7; 9 bases match TRBD1. The junction had 10 bases not matched to a gene; V was cut back by 5 bases and J by 5 bases. The CDR3 is 15 residues long. In germline, CDR1 is LNHDA, CDR2 SQIVND (reference sequence). CDR3 sequence reads: CASSSNRGLRNEQYF. The DNA for the CDR3 is TGTGCCAGTAGTTCGAACAGGGGGCTTCGCAACGAGCAGTACTTC.

V is TRBV19 and J is TRBJ2-3; 11 bases agree with TRBD2. Germline assignment: CDR1 LNHDA and CDR2 SQIVND (reference sequence). CDR3 length: 14 residues. The ends lost 10 bases at V and 5 bases at J; junction bases unmatched: 8. This chain's CDR3 is CATDSGGARDTQYF. The CDR3 nucleotides are TGTGCCACAGATAGCGGGGGGGCAAGAGATACGCAGTATTTT.

This clone showed up just a few times. This same CDR3 is encoded by further DNA sequences in the sample. The CDR3 nucleotides read TGTGCCAGCAGCCTGGCTAGCGGAACCTACGAGCAGTACTTC. It is translated as CASSLASGTYEQYF. The V call is TRBV7-2, the J call TRBJ2-7, with 7 bases matching TRBD2. The germline CDR1 and CDR2 sequences are SGHTA and FQGNSA. This CDR3 has 14 amino acids. With V trimmed by 5 bases and J by 2 bases, 6 bases remained unmatched.

In this sample, this clone turned up a few times. The J gene is TRBJ1-3, the V gene TRBV3-1 (or the pseudogene TRBV3-2); the D is unclear. The V and J ends lost 0 bases and 0 bases respectively, with 12 bases between them. The CDR3 is 17 amino acids. Germline V CDR1 and CDR2: LGHDT, YNNKEL (reference sequence). The CDR3 bases are TGTGCCAGCAGCCAAGAAAGGGCACGGCACTCTGGAAACACCATATATTTT. This sequence encodes CASSQERARHSGNTIYF.

The chain combines TRBV4-2 with TRBJ1-3; no firm D call. The germline V gene has CDR1 LGHNA and CDR2 YNFKEQ. Trimming pared 2 bases from V and 0 bases from J, leaving 8 bases between. There are 15 residues in the CDR3. CDR3 residues: CASSQSSLSGNTIYF. The DNA of the CDR3 is TGTGCCAGCAGCCAAAGCAGCCTCTCTGGAAACACCATATATTTT.

The table lists this clone with many counts. The chain combines TRBV28 with TRBJ2-5; the D gene is possibly TRBD2 (5 bases). With 6 bases removed from V and 2 bases from J, the gap between germline ends came to 16 bases. CDR3 length: 15 amino acids. CDR1 and CDR2 from the germline V gene are MDHEN and SYDVKM. This CDR3 reads CASSQGPRRQETQYF. The CDR3 DNA sequence: TGTGCCAGCAGCCAAGGACCTCGGAGGCAAGAGACCCAGTACTTC.

The chain carries TRBV6-4 and TRBJ2-2, with TRBD2 matching over 8 bases. Germline CDR1 MRHNA, CDR2 SNTAGT. The V segment lost 9 bases and the J segment 1 base; nucleotides outside the gene matches: 4. The CDR3 sequence is 14 residues long. CDR3 nucleotides: TGTGCCAGTAGGACTAGCAGGAACACCGGGGAGCTGTTTTTT. It encodes CASRTSRNTGELFF.